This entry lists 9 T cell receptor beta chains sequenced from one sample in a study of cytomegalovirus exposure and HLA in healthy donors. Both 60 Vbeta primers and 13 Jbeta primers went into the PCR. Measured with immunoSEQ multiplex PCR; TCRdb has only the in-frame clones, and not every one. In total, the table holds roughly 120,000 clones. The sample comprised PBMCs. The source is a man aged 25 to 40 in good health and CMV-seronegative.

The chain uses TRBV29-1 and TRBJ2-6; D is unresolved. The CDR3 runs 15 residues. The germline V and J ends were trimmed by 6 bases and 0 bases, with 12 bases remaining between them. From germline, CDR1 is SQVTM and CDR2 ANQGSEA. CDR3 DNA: TGCAGCGTCCCAGGCCCTCACTCTGGGGCCAACGTCCTGACTTTC. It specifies CSVPGPHSGANVLTF.

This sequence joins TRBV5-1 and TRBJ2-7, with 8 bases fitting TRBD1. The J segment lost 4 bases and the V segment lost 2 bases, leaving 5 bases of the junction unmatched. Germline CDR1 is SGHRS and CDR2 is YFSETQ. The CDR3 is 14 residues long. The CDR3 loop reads CASSFTGGTYEQYF. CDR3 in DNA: TGCGCCAGCAGCTTCACAGGGGGTACGTACGAGCAGTACTTC.

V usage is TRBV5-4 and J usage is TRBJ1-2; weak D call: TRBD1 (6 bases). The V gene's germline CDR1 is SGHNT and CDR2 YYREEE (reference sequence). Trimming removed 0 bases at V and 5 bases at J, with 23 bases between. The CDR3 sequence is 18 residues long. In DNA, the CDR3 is TGTGCCAGCAGCTTGGATTTGACAGGCGCCCGGAAGCAGTATGGCTACACCTTC. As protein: CASSLDLTGARKQYGYTF.

The CDR3 region has the DNA TGTGCCAGCAGCGTAGAGAGAAATTCACCCCTCCACTTT. As protein: CASSVERNSPLHF. The chain uses TRBV9 and TRBJ1-6; no clear D. V was clipped by 0 bases and J by 7 bases, with 5 bases between them. The CDR3 contains 13 residues. CDR1 and CDR2 from the germline V gene are SGDLS and YYNGEE.

The CDR3 region is CASSSLLGTSGGRGHEQFF. As DNA, the CDR3 is TGTGCCAGCAGCTCCCTTCTCGGGACTAGCGGGGGGCGGGGGCATGAGCAGTTCTTC. The chain couples TRBV11-2 to TRBJ2-1; TRBD2 matches at 15 bases. Germline loops: CDR1 SGHAT, CDR2 FQNNGV. The CDR3 loop spans 19 amino acids. J was trimmed by 8 bases and V by 4 bases; bases with no gene match: 15.

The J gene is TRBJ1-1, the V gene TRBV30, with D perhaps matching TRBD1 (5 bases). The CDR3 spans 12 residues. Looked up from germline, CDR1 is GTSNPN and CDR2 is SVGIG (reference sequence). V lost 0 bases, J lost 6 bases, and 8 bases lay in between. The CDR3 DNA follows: TGTGCCTGGAGTGTACAAGGGGCTGAAGCTTTCTTT. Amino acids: CAWSVQGAEAFF.

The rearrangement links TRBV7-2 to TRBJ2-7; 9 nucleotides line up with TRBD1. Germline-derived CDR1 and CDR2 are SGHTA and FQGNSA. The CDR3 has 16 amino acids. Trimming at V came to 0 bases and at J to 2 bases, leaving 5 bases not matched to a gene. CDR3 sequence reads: CASSLAGTGLAYEQYF. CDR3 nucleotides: TGTGCCAGCAGCTTAGCAGGGACAGGGCTAGCCTACGAGCAGTACTTC.

CDR3 residues: CSVGWSSYEQYF. The CDR3 coding sequence is TGCAGCGTTGGCTGGAGCTCCTACGAGCAGTACTTC. The chain recombines TRBV29-1 with TRBJ2-7, with unresolved D. V gave up 4 bases and J gave up 0 bases, with 7 bases separating them. Germline-derived CDR1 and CDR2 are SQVTM and ANQGSEA. This CDR3 region has 12 residues.

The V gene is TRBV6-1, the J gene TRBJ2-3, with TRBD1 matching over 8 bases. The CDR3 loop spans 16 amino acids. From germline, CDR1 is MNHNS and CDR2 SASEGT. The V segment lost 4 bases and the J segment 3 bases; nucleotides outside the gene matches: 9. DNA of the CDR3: TGTGCCAGCAGTGTTGGCCCTACAGGGGGAACAGATACGCAGTATTTT. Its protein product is CASSVGPTGGTDTQYF.